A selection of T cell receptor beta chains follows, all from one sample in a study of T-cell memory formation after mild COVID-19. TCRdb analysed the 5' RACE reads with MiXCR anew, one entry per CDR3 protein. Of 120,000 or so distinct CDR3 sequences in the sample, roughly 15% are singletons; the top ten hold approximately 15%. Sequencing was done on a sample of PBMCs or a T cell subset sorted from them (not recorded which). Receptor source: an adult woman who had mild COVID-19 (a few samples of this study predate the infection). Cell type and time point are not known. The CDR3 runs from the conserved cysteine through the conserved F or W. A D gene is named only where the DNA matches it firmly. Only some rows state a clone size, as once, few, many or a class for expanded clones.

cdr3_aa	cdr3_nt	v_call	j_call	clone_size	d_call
CASSQDGGEPHEQYF	TGCGCCAGCAGCCAAGATGGCGGGGAACCGCACGAGCAGTACTTC	TRBV4-1	TRBJ2-7	once	NA
CASSLSGRGDTEAFF	TGTGCCAGCAGCTTATCGGGCAGGGGTGACACTGAAGCTTTCTTT	TRBV7-8	TRBJ1-1	few	NA
CATSRTDRGRLSNTGELFF	TGTGCCACCAGCAGAACGGACAGGGGGCGACTCTCGAACACCGGGGAGCTGTTTTTT	TRBV15	TRBJ2-2	few	TRBD1
CASSYETGGRYEQYF	TGTGCCAGCAGTTACGAAACGGGAGGGAGGTACGAGCAGTACTTC	TRBV6-2/TRBV6-3	TRBJ2-7	NA	TRBD2
CAISDGDPPYEQYF	TGTGCCATCAGTGACGGGGACCCCCCTTACGAGCAGTACTTC	TRBV10-3	TRBJ2-7	NA	NA
CASSVGRTYGYTF	TGTGCCAGCAGTGTAGGCCGTACCTATGGCTACACCTTC	TRBV12-3/TRBV12-4	TRBJ1-2	few	NA
CASSYSMIGTSGRYEQFF	TGTGCCAGCAGTTACTCGATGATCGGGACTAGCGGGAGATATGAGCAGTTCTTC	TRBV6-5	TRBJ2-1	many	TRBD2
CAISDRDREPFF	TGTGCCATCAGTGATCGAGACAGGGAGCCGTTCTTC	TRBV10-3	TRBJ2-1	many	TRBD1
CASSDWDRGRSPLHF	TGTGCCAGCAGTGACTGGGACAGGGGACGCTCACCCCTCCACTTT	TRBV25-1	TRBJ1-6	NA	TRBD1
CASSSQGLAQETQYF	TGTGCCAGCAGTTCCCAGGGACTAGCCCAAGAGACCCAGTACTTC	TRBV6-2/TRBV6-3	TRBJ2-5	NA	TRBD2
CASSPRPVRAFF	TGTGCCAGCAGTCCACGTCCCGTCCGAGCTTTCTTT	TRBV12-3/TRBV12-4	TRBJ1-1	few	NA
CASSFQGNTEAFF	TGTGCCAGCAGTTTCCAGGGGAACACTGAAGCTTTCTTT	TRBV5-1	TRBJ1-1	many	NA
CASSEGWGEQYF	TGTGCCAGCAGCGAGGGGTGGGGCGAGCAGTACTTC	TRBV5-6	TRBJ2-7	NA	NA
CASSFRNTEAFF	TGTGCCAGTAGTTTCAGGAACACTGAAGCTTTCTTT	TRBV19	TRBJ1-1	few	NA
CATSDLRQRNTGELFF	TGTGCCACCAGTGATCTCAGACAGAGGAACACCGGGGAGCTGTTTTTT	TRBV24-1	TRBJ2-2	NA	NA
CSGSGASGFQETQYF	TGCAGTGGTTCGGGGGCTAGCGGGTTCCAAGAGACCCAGTACTTC	TRBV20-1	TRBJ2-5	NA	TRBD2
CASSVDPARFNEQFF	TGTGCCAGCAGCGTAGACCCGGCTAGGTTCAATGAGCAGTTCTTC	TRBV9	TRBJ2-1	NA	NA
CASSSLPDRDNSPLHF	TGTGCCAGCAGCTCTCTTCCCGACAGGGATAATTCACCCCTCCACTTT	TRBV5-5	TRBJ1-6	NA	TRBD1
CASRTPGQGRYGYTF	TGTGCCAGCAGAACTCCGGGACAGGGGCGATATGGCTACACCTTC	TRBV6-5	TRBJ1-2	NA	TRBD1
CASSLEPGVGVYEQYF	TGTGCCAGCAGCTTGGAGCCAGGGGTAGGCGTCTACGAGCAGTACTTC	TRBV5-6	TRBJ2-7	NA	NA
CASSVGQGDYEQYF	TGTGCCAGCAGTGTCGGACAGGGGGACTACGAGCAGTACTTC	TRBV6-1	TRBJ2-7	few	TRBD1
CASRVGENTEAFF	TGTGCCAGCAGAGTTGGCGAGAACACTGAAGCTTTCTTT	TRBV7-3	TRBJ1-1	few	NA
CAISRNPGSGNTIYF	TGTGCCATCAGTAGAAACCCGGGCTCTGGAAACACCATATATTTT	TRBV10-3	TRBJ1-3	NA	NA
CASSSGLAGEDEQYF	TGTGCCAGCAGTTCCGGACTAGCGGGAGAGGACGAGCAGTACTTC	TRBV13	TRBJ2-7	few	TRBD2
CSVGTDYLGYNEQFF	TGCAGCGTGGGCACTGACTACTTAGGGTACAATGAGCAGTTCTTC	TRBV29-1	TRBJ2-1	many	NA
CASSLTGGSYNEQFF	TGTGCCAGCAGCTTAACAGGGGGCTCCTACAATGAGCAGTTCTTC	TRBV7-9	TRBJ2-1	many	TRBD1
CASSYSTGGITEAFF	TGTGCCAGCAGTTACTCTACAGGGGGGATCACTGAAGCTTTCTTT	TRBV6-2/TRBV6-3	TRBJ1-1	NA	TRBD1
CASRVYSHTEAFF	TGTGCCAGCAGGGTTTACAGCCACACTGAAGCTTTCTTT	TRBV12-3/TRBV12-4	TRBJ1-1	NA	NA
CSVPDRGGETQYF	TGCAGCGTCCCGGACAGGGGTGGGGAGACCCAGTACTTC	TRBV29-1	TRBJ2-5	NA	TRBD1
CASSPQRSSGSLEQYF	TGTGCCAGCAGCCCGCAACGTAGTAGCGGGAGTCTCGAGCAGTACTTC	TRBV14	TRBJ2-7	NA	TRBD2
CASSPASGMYNEQFF	TGTGCCAGCAGCCCAGCGAGCGGGATGTACAATGAGCAGTTCTTC	TRBV7-2	TRBJ2-1	NA	TRBD2
CASSQGQDLYGYTF	TGTGCCAGCTCTCAGGGACAGGACCTCTATGGCTACACCTTC	TRBV18	TRBJ1-2	few	TRBD1
CASSRSGKNTGELFF	TGTGCCAGCAGCCGTAGCGGGAAGAACACCGGGGAGCTGTTTTTT	TRBV7-3	TRBJ2-2	few	TRBD2
CASSLGDSTFYEQYF	TGTGCCAGCAGCTTAGGGGACAGTACGTTCTACGAGCAGTACTTC	TRBV7-9	TRBJ2-7	NA	TRBD1
CASSYGLQETQYF	TGTGCCAGCAGTTACGGACTGCAAGAGACCCAGTACTTC	TRBV27	TRBJ2-5	few	NA
CASSPESGIPEAFF	TGTGCCAGCAGCCCGGAAAGTGGGATCCCTGAAGCTTTCTTT	TRBV11-2	TRBJ1-1	NA	NA
CASSPGLAGNTGELFF	TGTGCCAGCAGCCCCGGACTAGCGGGGAACACCGGGGAGCTGTTTTTT	TRBV3-1	TRBJ2-2	NA	TRBD2
CASSPGTGAYEQYF	TGTGCCAGCAGCCCAGGGACAGGGGCGTACGAGCAGTACTTC	TRBV5-6	TRBJ2-7	many	TRBD1
CASRDTGFLVYEQYF	TGTGCCAGCAGAGATACAGGGTTTCTAGTCTACGAGCAGTACTTC	TRBV2	TRBJ2-7	few	NA
CAWRGPGLAGEGELFF	TGTGCCTGGAGGGGGCCGGGACTAGCGGGGGAAGGGGAGCTGTTTTTT	TRBV30	TRBJ2-2	few	TRBD2
CASSRGAQGAYEQYF	TGTGCCAGCAGCCGCGGGGCACAGGGGGCCTACGAGCAGTACTTC	TRBV11-1	TRBJ2-7	few	TRBD1
CASSYGIAGGPYEQFF	TGTGCCAGCAGTTACGGCATAGCGGGAGGGCCCTATGAGCAGTTCTTC	TRBV6-2/TRBV6-3	TRBJ2-1	NA	TRBD2
CASRQQGYNEQFF	TGTGCCAGCAGACAGCAGGGCTACAATGAGCAGTTCTTC	TRBV7-9	TRBJ2-1	once	NA
CAISENQGTGSSSGANVLTF	TGTGCCATCAGTGAGAATCAAGGGACAGGGTCCAGCTCTGGGGCCAACGTCCTGACTTTC	TRBV10-3	TRBJ2-6	NA	TRBD1
CASSRQEVYEQYF	TGTGCCAGCAGCCGCCAGGAGGTATACGAGCAGTACTTC	TRBV7-8	TRBJ2-7	few	NA
CASSPLAGSSYEQYF	TGTGCCAGCAGCCCGTTAGCGGGGAGCTCCTACGAGCAGTACTTC	TRBV7-2	TRBJ2-7	many	TRBD2
CAIALTGESTDTQYF	TGTGCCATCGCCCTAACGGGGGAGTCCACAGATACGCAGTATTTT	TRBV10-3	TRBJ2-3	few	NA
CSVVTSGYNEQFF	TGCAGCGTTGTGACTAGCGGTTACAATGAGCAGTTCTTC	TRBV29-1	TRBJ2-1	few	TRBD2
CASSASLGSYNEQFF	TGCGCCAGCAGCGCCTCCCTTGGCTCCTACAATGAGCAGTTCTTC	TRBV5-1	TRBJ2-1	few	NA
CSAGQLPGLF	TGCAGTGCTGGACAGCTCCCGGGGCTCTTC	TRBV20-1	TRBJ1-2	few	NA
CAWSVGPGTTNLFF	TGTGCCTGGAGTGTAGGGCCAGGTACTACTAATCTGTTTTTT	TRBV30	TRBJ1-4	NA	NA
CASSFGKETQYF	TGTGCCAGCAGCTTCGGGAAAGAGACCCAGTACTTC	TRBV5-4	TRBJ2-5	NA	NA
CASAGDYARGEQYF	TGTGCAAGTGCGGGGGACTACGCCCGGGGGGAGCAGTACTTC	TRBV19	TRBJ2-7	NA	TRBD2
CASSGRNEKLFF	TGTGCCAGCAGCGGCAGGAATGAAAAACTGTTTTTT	TRBV2	TRBJ1-4	NA	NA